A selection of T cell receptor beta chains follows, all from one sample in a study of T cells after yellow fever vaccination. TCRdb analysed the 5' RACE reads with MiXCR anew, one entry per CDR3 protein. The sample lists 500,000 to 650,000 distinct CDR3 sequences; 9% to 15% were seen once. Sequenced material: PBMCs, taken on the day of the yellow fever booster vaccination. Receptors were obtained from a man between 25 and 39 years old who received the YFV17D yellow fever vaccine. The CDR3 runs from the conserved cysteine through the conserved F or W. The D gene is left open where the match is weak. Size is stated for part of the rows, as once, few or many counts, or as a class when the clone is expanded.

clone_size: few
j_call: TRBJ2-2
d_call: TRBD1
v_call: TRBV5-1
cdr3_nt: TGCGCCAGCAGCATGGGACAGGGGGATGCCGGGGAGCTGTTTTTT
cdr3_aa: CASSMGQGDAGELFF

clone_size: NA
j_call: TRBJ2-7
d_call: TRBD1
v_call: TRBV5-1
cdr3_nt: TGCGCCAGCAGCTTGGTAGTCTTTGGACAGGCTTACGAGCAGTACTTC
cdr3_aa: CASSLVVFGQAYEQYF

clone_size: many
j_call: TRBJ2-2
d_call: TRBD1
v_call: TRBV3-1
cdr3_nt: TGTGCCAGCAGCCAGAATTTACAGGGGGCGTCCGGGGAGCTGTTTTTT
cdr3_aa: CASSQNLQGASGELFF

clone_size: many
j_call: TRBJ2-5
d_call: NA
v_call: TRBV7-2
cdr3_nt: TGTGCCAGCAGCCGCCCGGGGGTTCAAGAGACCCAGTACTTC
cdr3_aa: CASSRPGVQETQYF

clone_size: many
j_call: TRBJ2-1
d_call: NA
v_call: TRBV18
cdr3_nt: TGTGCCAGCTCACCGGGGGTAAGCTCCTACAATGAGCAGTTCTTC
cdr3_aa: CASSPGVSSYNEQFF

clone_size: NA
j_call: TRBJ2-3
d_call: NA
v_call: TRBV9
cdr3_nt: TGTGCCAGCAGCGTAGAGCCAGGAGGAACAGATACGCAGTATTTT
cdr3_aa: CASSVEPGGTDTQYF

clone_size: NA
j_call: TRBJ2-3
d_call: NA
v_call: TRBV11-2
cdr3_nt: TGTGCCAGCAGCCCGACCCAGGCGGGTGATACGCAGTATTTT
cdr3_aa: CASSPTQAGDTQYF

clone_size: many
j_call: TRBJ1-5
d_call: TRBD1
v_call: TRBV7-2
cdr3_nt: TGTGCCAGCAGCTTAGGACAGGGTCACAATCAGCCCCAGCATTTT
cdr3_aa: CASSLGQGHNQPQHF

clone_size: NA
j_call: TRBJ1-5
d_call: NA
v_call: TRBV7-9
cdr3_nt: TGTGCCAGCAGCCCTATGACCAGCAATCAGCCCCAGCATTTT
cdr3_aa: CASSPMTSNQPQHF

clone_size: few
j_call: TRBJ1-2
d_call: NA
v_call: TRBV12-3/TRBV12-4
cdr3_nt: TGTGCCAGCAGTTTAGCGTTGAGACAGTCAAACTATGGCTACACCTTC
cdr3_aa: CASSLALRQSNYGYTF

clone_size: NA
j_call: TRBJ2-2
d_call: TRBD2
v_call: TRBV20-1
cdr3_nt: TGCAGTGCTTCCCAGGGACTAGCGGAAGTCGCCGGGGAGCTGTTTTTT
cdr3_aa: CSASQGLAEVAGELFF

clone_size: few
j_call: TRBJ2-1
d_call: NA
v_call: TRBV12-3/TRBV12-4
cdr3_nt: TGTGCCAGCAGTTCAACACAGGGGGAGGGCTCCTACAATGAGCAGTTCTTC
cdr3_aa: CASSSTQGEGSYNEQFF

clone_size: many
j_call: TRBJ2-1
d_call: NA
v_call: TRBV7-7
cdr3_nt: TGTGCTAGCAGCTTTAATCCGATCGAGGGAGATTACAATGAGCAGTTCTTC
cdr3_aa: CASSFNPIEGDYNEQFF

clone_size: few
j_call: TRBJ1-2
d_call: NA
v_call: TRBV27
cdr3_nt: TGTGCCAGCAGTTTATCTCTGGCAGCACCAACGGGCTACACCTTC
cdr3_aa: CASSLSLAAPTGYTF

clone_size: many
j_call: TRBJ2-3
d_call: NA
v_call: TRBV5-1
cdr3_nt: TGCGCCAGCAGCTTGCCCCGGGGCCTTAGCACAGATACGCAGTATTTT
cdr3_aa: CASSLPRGLSTDTQYF

clone_size: few
j_call: TRBJ2-7
d_call: TRBD2
v_call: TRBV20-1
cdr3_nt: TGCAGTGCTACTAGCGGGAGAGCCTCCTACGAGCAGTACTTC
cdr3_aa: CSATSGRASYEQYF

clone_size: few
j_call: TRBJ2-7
d_call: NA
v_call: TRBV7-2
cdr3_nt: TGTGCCAGCAGCTACGGGCAATCAGTTATCTACGAGCAGTACTTC
cdr3_aa: CASSYGQSVIYEQYF

clone_size: few
j_call: TRBJ2-7
d_call: NA
v_call: TRBV21-1
cdr3_nt: TGTGCCAGCAGCAAAGGCAACGGGGGCGACCCCTACGAGCAGTACTTC
cdr3_aa: CASSKGNGGDPYEQYF

clone_size: few
j_call: TRBJ2-7
d_call: NA
v_call: TRBV18
cdr3_nt: TGTGCCAGCTCACCTCAGGACAGAAGATCCTACGAGCAGTACTTC
cdr3_aa: CASSPQDRRSYEQYF

clone_size: few
j_call: TRBJ2-3
d_call: TRBD1
v_call: TRBV6-2/TRBV6-3
cdr3_nt: TGTGCCAGCAGGCCGAACAGGGGGCGACTCACAGATACGCAGTATTTT
cdr3_aa: CASRPNRGRLTDTQYF

clone_size: many
j_call: TRBJ1-1
d_call: NA
v_call: TRBV20-1
cdr3_nt: TGCAGTGCTAGAGATAGGGGCAGGGTTGGTTTCTTT
cdr3_aa: CSARDRGRVGFF

clone_size: many
j_call: TRBJ2-1
d_call: NA
v_call: TRBV15
cdr3_nt: TGTGCCACCAGCAGATCGGACTACTACAATGAGCAGTTCTTC
cdr3_aa: CATSRSDYYNEQFF

clone_size: few
j_call: TRBJ1-1
d_call: TRBD1
v_call: TRBV6-1
cdr3_nt: TGTGCCAGCAGTGTGCAGGGGGCTTTTGACACTGAAGCTTTCTTT
cdr3_aa: CASSVQGAFDTEAFF

clone_size: few
j_call: TRBJ2-2
d_call: TRBD1
v_call: TRBV28
cdr3_nt: TGTGCCAGCAGCCGGGGACAGACTTACACCGGGGAGCTGTTTTTT
cdr3_aa: CASSRGQTYTGELFF

clone_size: NA
j_call: TRBJ2-2
d_call: NA
v_call: TRBV7-9
cdr3_nt: TGTGCCAACCCCCCGGGCATAGCGAACACCGGGGAGCTGTTTTTT
cdr3_aa: CANPPGIANTGELFF

clone_size: NA
j_call: TRBJ2-1
d_call: NA
v_call: TRBV5-6
cdr3_nt: TGTGCCAGCAGCCTCCAGGGTCCTAATGAGCAGTTCTTC
cdr3_aa: CASSLQGPNEQFF

clone_size: few
j_call: TRBJ1-5
d_call: NA
v_call: TRBV15
cdr3_nt: TGTGCCACCAGCAGTATCCGGGGACAATCAGCCCAGCATTTT
cdr3_aa: CATSSIRGQSAQHF

clone_size: NA
j_call: TRBJ2-7
d_call: TRBD2
v_call: TRBV29-1
cdr3_nt: TGCAGCGTTCGCTGGGGGACTAGCGGGACGGGGGAGTACTTC
cdr3_aa: CSVRWGTSGTGEYF

clone_size: NA
j_call: TRBJ2-7
d_call: NA
v_call: TRBV5-4
cdr3_nt: TGTGCCAGCAGCTCCCAGAGTCACTCCTACGAGCAGTACTTC
cdr3_aa: CASSSQSHSYEQYF

clone_size: NA
j_call: TRBJ2-7
d_call: NA
v_call: TRBV10-3
cdr3_nt: TGTGCCACCGAGGGAGGTCCCTACGAGCAGTACTTC
cdr3_aa: CATEGGPYEQYF

clone_size: few
j_call: TRBJ1-5
d_call: NA
v_call: TRBV6-1
cdr3_nt: TGTGCCTCCAGCAACAAGCTTGATCAGCCCCAGCATTTT
cdr3_aa: CASSNKLDQPQHF

clone_size: few
j_call: TRBJ2-3
d_call: TRBD1
v_call: TRBV12-3/TRBV12-4
cdr3_nt: TGTGCCAGCAGTTCGCCTCCGGGACAGGGGTGGTGGAAGGGAGAAGGAACGCAGTATTTT
cdr3_aa: CASSSPPGQGWWKGEGTQYF

clone_size: many
j_call: TRBJ2-1
d_call: NA
v_call: TRBV15
cdr3_nt: TGTGCCACCAGCAGAGTAGGTAGCGGATACAATGAGCAGTTCTTC
cdr3_aa: CATSRVGSGYNEQFF

clone_size: NA
j_call: TRBJ2-5
d_call: NA
v_call: TRBV7-8
cdr3_nt: TGTGCCAGCAGCTTACGACTAGTCCAAGAGACCCAGTACTTC
cdr3_aa: CASSLRLVQETQYF

clone_size: few
j_call: TRBJ1-2
d_call: NA
v_call: TRBV5-1
cdr3_nt: TGCGCCAGCAGCTTGGATGGAGAAGGGGGAGGCTACACCTTC
cdr3_aa: CASSLDGEGGGYTF

clone_size: NA
j_call: TRBJ1-4
d_call: NA
v_call: TRBV20-1
cdr3_nt: TGCAGTGCCACCCCAACCGCAACTAATGAAAAACTGTTTTTT
cdr3_aa: CSATPTATNEKLFF

clone_size: NA
j_call: TRBJ2-7
d_call: NA
v_call: TRBV20-1
cdr3_nt: TGCAGTGCGTCCTTGCAGGACAGCACATACTACGAGCAGTACTTC
cdr3_aa: CSASLQDSTYYEQYF

clone_size: few
j_call: TRBJ2-1
d_call: TRBD2
v_call: TRBV5-1
cdr3_nt: TGCGCCAGCAGCTTGGGGCCAGCGGGAGAGAGTGAGCAGTTCTTC
cdr3_aa: CASSLGPAGESEQFF

clone_size: few
j_call: TRBJ2-5
d_call: TRBD1
v_call: TRBV18
cdr3_nt: TGTGCCAGCTCACCACGACAGGGGGACGAGACCCAGTACTTC
cdr3_aa: CASSPRQGDETQYF

clone_size: many
j_call: TRBJ2-3
d_call: TRBD2
v_call: TRBV7-2
cdr3_nt: TGTGCCAGCAGCTTTACTAGCGGGAGGGCCTTAGATACGCAGTATTTT
cdr3_aa: CASSFTSGRALDTQYF

clone_size: many
j_call: TRBJ1-5
d_call: NA
v_call: TRBV7-2
cdr3_nt: TGTGCCAGCAGCTTTAACCCAAATCAGCCCCAGCATTTT
cdr3_aa: CASSFNPNQPQHF

clone_size: few
j_call: TRBJ2-1
d_call: TRBD2
v_call: TRBV11-2
cdr3_nt: TGTGCCAGCAGCCCCGGACTAGCGGGAGTGGGGGTAGGGGAGCAGTTCTTC
cdr3_aa: CASSPGLAGVGVGEQFF

clone_size: NA
j_call: TRBJ2-3
d_call: NA
v_call: TRBV5-1
cdr3_nt: TGCGCCAGCAGGTGGGACAAACCCACAGATACGCAGTATTTT
cdr3_aa: CASRWDKPTDTQYF

clone_size: few
j_call: TRBJ2-3
d_call: NA
v_call: TRBV23-1
cdr3_nt: TGCGCCAGCACTCTCCTCGTCGCCACAGATACGCAGTATTTT
cdr3_aa: CASTLLVATDTQYF

clone_size: NA
j_call: TRBJ2-7
d_call: TRBD1
v_call: TRBV7-2
cdr3_nt: TGTGCCAGCAGCTACCGGGACAGGGCTTCCTACGAGCAGTACTTC
cdr3_aa: CASSYRDRASYEQYF

clone_size: NA
j_call: TRBJ2-7
d_call: TRBD2
v_call: TRBV20-1
cdr3_nt: TGCAGTGCTCGGGGACTAGCGGGAGCTGGGGAGCAGTACTTC
cdr3_aa: CSARGLAGAGEQYF

clone_size: many
j_call: TRBJ1-1
d_call: NA
v_call: TRBV18
cdr3_nt: TGTGCCAGCTCACCAACGGCCCAGAACACTGAAGCTTTCTTT
cdr3_aa: CASSPTAQNTEAFF